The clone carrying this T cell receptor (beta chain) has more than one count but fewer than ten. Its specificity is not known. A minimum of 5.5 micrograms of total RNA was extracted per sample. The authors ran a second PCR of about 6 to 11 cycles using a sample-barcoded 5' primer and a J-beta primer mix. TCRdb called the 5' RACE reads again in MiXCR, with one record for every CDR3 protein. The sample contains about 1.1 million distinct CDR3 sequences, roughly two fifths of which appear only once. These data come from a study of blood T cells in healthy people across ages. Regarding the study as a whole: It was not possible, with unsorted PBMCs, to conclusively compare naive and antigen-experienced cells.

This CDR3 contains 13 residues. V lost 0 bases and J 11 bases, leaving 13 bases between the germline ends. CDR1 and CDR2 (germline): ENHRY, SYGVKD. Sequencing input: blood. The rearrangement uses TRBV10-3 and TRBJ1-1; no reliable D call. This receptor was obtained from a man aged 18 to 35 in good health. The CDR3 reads CAISESSPPVAFF. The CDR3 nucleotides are TGTGCCATCAGTGAGTCGTCTCCACCGGTGGCTTTCTTT.